The rows below give T cell receptor beta chains drawn from one sample of a study of identical twins. One entry per CDR3 protein results from TCRdb running MiXCR on the 5' RACE reads. The sample has approximately 680,000 distinct CDR3 sequences, 7.1% seen once; the top ten hold over 1.5%. These sequences were also reported in another study, on yellow fever vaccine responses in identical twins.

Input material: PBMCs. The receptors originated from a woman aged 18-29 years in good health. Both conserved end residues are part of each CDR3. Each record gives: V gene, D gene, J gene, clone size, CDR3 DNA, CDR3 protein. D genes are given only for firm matches. Only part of the rows carry a size: once, few, many, or a class if the clone is expanded.

TRBV7-2,.,TRBJ2-3,few,TGTGCCAGCAGCTTAGCCGGCGCCAGGGGTGCAGATACGCAGTATTTT,CASSLAGARGADTQYF
TRBV5-1,TRBD2,TRBJ2-3,.,TGCGCCAGCAGTTATCCTCTTTCGGGGGAGGGCCGTACGGTTACGCAGTATTTT,CASSYPLSGEGRTVTQYF
TRBV20-1,.,TRBJ1-1,many,TGCAGTGTTGCGGACAGTTTGAACACTGAAGCTTTCTTT,CSVADSLNTEAFF
TRBV12-3/TRBV12-4,.,TRBJ1-5,.,TGTGCCAGCAGTTTAGCGAGCATTGGGCCCCAGCATTTT,CASSLASIGPQHF
TRBV4-1,.,TRBJ1-1,few,TGCGCCAGCAGCCAAGAGGCACAAGCCAACACTGAAGCTTTCTTT,CASSQEAQANTEAFF
TRBV5-6,TRBD2,TRBJ2-1,many,TGTGCCAGCAGCTTGCCCCGGCTACTAGCGGGAGTTCATAATGAGCAGTTCTTC,CASSLPRLLAGVHNEQFF
TRBV3-1,.,TRBJ1-1,.,TGTGCCAGCAGCCAATTTCCGGGGGGCATGAACACTGAAGCTTTCTTT,CASSQFPGGMNTEAFF
TRBV11-2,TRBD2,TRBJ2-5,many,TGTGCCAGCAGCCAAGGACTAGCGGGGCAAGAGACCCAGTACTTC,CASSQGLAGQETQYF
TRBV13,TRBD2,TRBJ2-3,few,TGTGCCAGCAGCCCTCCTAGCGGGATTACAGATACGCAGTATTTT,CASSPPSGITDTQYF
TRBV12-3/TRBV12-4,.,TRBJ1-6,many,TGTGCCAGCAGTTTAGTTCGGGGGGTTGAAAGTTCACCCCTCCACTTT,CASSLVRGVESSPLHF
TRBV6-1,TRBD1,TRBJ2-1,many,TGTGCCAGCAGGGCCCCGGGACAGAGTTACAATGAGCAGTTCTTC,CASRAPGQSYNEQFF
TRBV6-1,.,TRBJ1-2,.,TGTGCCAGCAGTGAAAACGCGGCAGGGTGGTTCTATGGCTACACCTTC,CASSENAAGWFYGYTF
TRBV6-1,TRBD2,TRBJ2-7,.,TGTGCCAGCAGAAAGAGCGGGAGCTCCTACGAGCAGTACTTC,CASRKSGSSYEQYF
TRBV27,.,TRBJ2-2,few,TGTGCCAGCAGTTACAAAAACACCGGGGAGCTGTTTTTT,CASSYKNTGELFF
TRBV29-1,TRBD1,TRBJ2-3,few,TGCAGCGCCCGGACAGGGAGGACAGATACGCAGTATTTT,CSARTGRTDTQYF
TRBV12-5,.,TRBJ2-5,.,TGTGCTAGTGGTTCTGCCCAGACCCAGTACTTC,CASGSAQTQYF
TRBV10-3,TRBD1,TRBJ1-3,few,TGTGCCATCAGGACAGAAGGGACAGGGTCCGGAAACACCATATATTTT,CAIRTEGTGSGNTIYF
TRBV4-1,.,TRBJ2-1,.,TGCGCCACCACAAATATTCCCCCCAGCGAGCAGTTCTTC,CATTNIPPSEQFF
TRBV11-1,.,TRBJ2-5,.,TGTGCCAGCACGAAGGCGGGGTTCGGAGAGACCCAGTACTTC,CASTKAGFGETQYF
TRBV11-2,.,TRBJ1-5,.,TGTGCCAGCAGCGATGGGGTAACCGGGAGCAATCAGCCCCAGCATTTT,CASSDGVTGSNQPQHF
TRBV4-1,TRBD2,TRBJ2-5,many,TGCGCCAGCAGCCAAGGACTAGCGGGGGGTGAGACCCAGTACTTC,CASSQGLAGGETQYF
TRBV18,TRBD2,TRBJ2-1,.,TGTGCCAGCTCACTGCGGGGTACTAGCGGGCTCTACAATGAGCAGTTCTTC,CASSLRGTSGLYNEQFF
TRBV7-9,TRBD2,TRBJ2-3,few,TGTGCCAGCAGCAATCCGGGACTAGCGTTAGATACGCAGTATTTT,CASSNPGLALDTQYF
TRBV11-2,TRBD2,TRBJ2-1,.,TGTGCCAGCAGCTCCGGGACTAGCGGGGGGGCGAGGTACAATGAGCAGTTCTTC,CASSSGTSGGARYNEQFF
TRBV9,.,TRBJ2-5,.,TGTGCCAGCAGCGTAGTAGGGGGACAGACCCAGTACTTC,CASSVVGGQTQYF
TRBV4-2,TRBD1,TRBJ1-4,many,TGTGCCAGCAGCCCGAAGGGGACAGGGGTTGAAAAACTGTTTTTT,CASSPKGTGVEKLFF
TRBV10-3,TRBD1,TRBJ2-1,many,TGTGCCACCAACCGAGGGACAGGGGGCTGGGAGCAGTTCTTC,CATNRGTGGWEQFF
TRBV19,.,TRBJ2-2,.,TGTGCCAGTAGTATTGGCAGGGATGGGGAGCTGTTTTTT,CASSIGRDGELFF
TRBV4-1,.,TRBJ2-7,few,TGCGCCAGCAGCCAAGAGGCGGTCTCCTACGAGCAGTACTTC,CASSQEAVSYEQYF
TRBV3-1,TRBD2,TRBJ2-7,few,TGTGCCAGCAGCCAAGATTGGCGCGGGAGAACCTACGAGCAGTACTTC,CASSQDWRGRTYEQYF
TRBV7-6,TRBD2,TRBJ2-1,few,TGTGCCAGCACGCTACGGGGAGGGGACTACAATGAGCAGTTCTTC,CASTLRGGDYNEQFF
TRBV11-1,.,TRBJ2-6,few,TGTGCCAGCAGCCTCCCTCGGAGAGGGGAAGCTCTGGCTGGGGCCAACGTCCTGACTTTC,CASSLPRRGEALAGANVLTF
TRBV12-3/TRBV12-4,.,TRBJ2-1,many,TGTGCCAGCAGTTTGAAGCTCTACGCCTACAATGAGCAGTTCTTC,CASSLKLYAYNEQFF
TRBV29-1,TRBD1,TRBJ2-2,.,TGCAGCGTAGACACGGAGGACAGGGGGTCTTTCACCGGGGAGCTGTTTTTT,CSVDTEDRGSFTGELFF
TRBV28,.,TRBJ2-3,few,TGTGCCAGCAGCCCTCTCACTCTGCGTGTTGGGGGCCGCACAGATACGCAGTATTTT,CASSPLTLRVGGRTDTQYF
TRBV10-3,.,TRBJ1-5,.,TGTGCCATCAGCCAAAATCAGCCCCAGCATTTT,CAISQNQPQHF
TRBV20-1,TRBD1,TRBJ2-1,many,TGCAGTTCAGGGGGACAGGGCAACAATGAGCAGTTCTTC,CSSGGQGNNEQFF
TRBV28,.,TRBJ2-6,.,TGTGCCAGCAGTTTAGGGACCTATGGGGCCAACGTCCTGACTTTC,CASSLGTYGANVLTF
TRBV12-3/TRBV12-4,.,TRBJ1-2,many,TGTGCCAGCAGTCAGGGGTTCGGCTACACCTTC,CASSQGFGYTF
TRBV7-9,.,TRBJ2-5,few,TGTGCCAGCACCCCACGCCAAGAGACCCAGTACTTC,CASTPRQETQYF
TRBV18,.,TRBJ1-3,.,TGTGCCAGCTCACCATCAGCCACTGGAAACACCATATATTTT,CASSPSATGNTIYF
TRBV6-1,.,TRBJ2-4,.,TGTGCCAGCAAACAATCTGCGAAAAACATTCAGTACTTC,CASKQSAKNIQYF
TRBV29-1,TRBD2,TRBJ2-7,many,TGCAGCGTTGGGCTAGCGGGAGTTGGTTCCCACGAGCAGTACTTC,CSVGLAGVGSHEQYF
TRBV3-1,.,TRBJ1-2,many,TGTGCCAGCAGCCAAGATAACACGCTTAGCTATGGCTACACCTTC,CASSQDNTLSYGYTF
TRBV14,.,TRBJ1-2,.,TGTGCCAGCAGCCAGTACACGACACGGCCAGGAGGCTACACCTTC,CASSQYTTRPGGYTF
TRBV5-6,.,TRBJ2-6,few,TGTGCCAGCAGCCAGACCCGCGGGGCCAACGTCCTGACTTTC,CASSQTRGANVLTF
TRBV3-1,TRBD2,TRBJ2-7,few,TGTGCCAGCAGCTCAACGGGGGGGACAACCTACGAGCAGTACTTC,CASSSTGGTTYEQYF
TRBV20-1,TRBD2,TRBJ2-3,.,TGCAGTGCTAGATTCCGCCGAGGAAGCGGGGGAGCGGCAGATACGCAGTATTTT,CSARFRRGSGGAADTQYF
TRBV5-1,TRBD2,TRBJ2-7,few,TGCGCCAGCAGCTTGAACCCGGGACTAGCGGGAGGTCGGAACGAGCAGTACTTC,CASSLNPGLAGGRNEQYF
TRBV10-3,TRBD2,TRBJ2-5,many,TGTGCCATCAGTGTTGGCGGGAGCAGCCAGGAGACCCAGTACTTC,CAISVGGSSQETQYF
TRBV29-1,TRBD2,TRBJ2-7,many,TGCAGCGTCTCTCGGACTAGCGGGGGTTTCTACGAGCAGTACTTC,CSVSRTSGGFYEQYF
TRBV29-1,TRBD1,TRBJ1-1,few,TGCAGCGTTCGTTCGGGACAGGGGTATGAAGCTTTCTTT,CSVRSGQGYEAFF
TRBV7-6,.,TRBJ2-1,.,TGTGCCAGCAGCTTAAGGACAGAAACCTACAATGAGCAGTTCTTC,CASSLRTETYNEQFF
TRBV6-2/TRBV6-3,TRBD1,TRBJ1-1,many,TGTGCCAGCAGTTTCGGACAGGCGAACACTGAAGCTTTCTTT,CASSFGQANTEAFF
TRBV6-2/TRBV6-3,.,TRBJ1-5,.,TGTGCCAGCAGCGGGACGGATGGTAATCAGCCCCAGCATTTT,CASSGTDGNQPQHF
TRBV10-3,TRBD2,TRBJ2-1,many,TGTGCCATCAGCCGGACTAGCGGGAGCAATGAGCAGTTCTTC,CAISRTSGSNEQFF
TRBV12-3/TRBV12-4,.,TRBJ2-2,many,TGTGCCAGCAGCTTATGGGGGGGCAACACCGGGGAGCTGTTTTTT,CASSLWGGNTGELFF
TRBV4-2,.,TRBJ2-2,many,TGTGCCAGCAGCCAACCCTACGTCGGGGAGCTGTTTTTT,CASSQPYVGELFF
TRBV28,.,TRBJ2-5,few,TGTGCCAGCAGTTCCACCTTTAGAGAGACCCAGTACTTC,CASSSTFRETQYF
TRBV28,.,TRBJ2-2,many,TGTGCCAGCAGTCCGAGGACAGCCCGAGATACCGGGGAGCTGTTTTTT,CASSPRTARDTGELFF